The next 29 T cell receptor beta chains were all read from a single sample in a study of regulatory T cells in long-lasting Graves disease (dated by TCRdb to the early 2020s). The sample's time point label, decoded: persistent/refractory GD, antithyroid drugs over 5 years with positive TRAb. For both TCR sequencing and RNA sequencing, RNA was extracted from PBMCs in TRIzol. Library preparation employed multiplex PCR. The instrument was an Illumina HiSeq 4000. To build TCR beta libraries, CDR3 regions were amplified by Arm-PCR using iRepertoire HTBI primers. TCRdb passed the public sequencing reads through fastp at Q25 and MiXCR, retaining productive beta sequences. Rows are unified per CDR3 protein, each entry keeping the most common DNA and genes. The sample table contains about 460,000 distinct CDR3 sequences; only one count was recorded for 20% to 25% of them. The ten largest clones take up around 13% of the sample.

The sequencing here drew on peripheral blood mononuclear cells (PBMCs), taken when the disease was refractory, from a patient treated with antithyroid drugs. The receptors were sampled from a female donor with Graves disease.

This clonotype was counted between two and nine times. The chain combines TRBV4-3 with TRBJ2-5, with TRBD1 matching 10 bases. Trimming removed 3 bases from V and 5 bases from J; junction bases left unmatched: 9. The CDR3 runs to 16 residues. CDR1 and CDR2 from the germline V gene are LGHNA and YSLEER. The DNA of the CDR3 is TGCGCCAGCAGCCACAACCGGGACAGGGGAAGGGAGACCCAGTACTTC. It is translated as CASSHNRDRGRETQYF.

V gene TRBV6-1 combines with J gene TRBJ2-7; TRBD1 aligns across 11 bases. The CDR3 totals 14 residues. V lost 4 bases to trimming and J lost 6 bases; unmatched junction nucleotides: 5. The germline V gene has CDR1 MNHNS and CDR2 SASEGT. CDR3 bases: TGTGCCAGCAGTGCATCGGACAGGGGGCGCGAGCAGTACTTC. Encoded protein: CASSASDRGREQYF.

This clonotype occurred many times. The chain joins TRBV12-3 or TRBV12-4 to TRBJ2-5; 9 positions agree with TRBD2. CDR3 length equals 18 residues. Germline trimming cut 2 bases from V and 5 bases from J; bases unmatched to any gene: 15. The CDR3 spells CASSLRWGGGAAAETQYF. DNA of the CDR3: TGTGCCAGCAGTTTAAGGTGGGGCGGGGGGGCGGCAGCGGAGACCCAGTACTTC.

In nucleotides, the CDR3 is TGTGCCAGCAGCCCGGACTACCTTAGCACAGATACGCAGTATTTT. This sequence encodes CASSPDYLSTDTQYF. V and J are TRBV7-2 and TRBJ2-3, with TRBD2 as a possible D gene (6 bases). This CDR3 has 15 residues. The V gene's germline CDR1 is SGHTA and CDR2 FQGNSA. V was pared by 5 bases and J by 0 bases, with 12 bases between.

V usage is TRBV6-5 and J usage is TRBJ2-2, with a possible D match to TRBD2 (6 bases). V lost 3 bases and J lost 2, with 19 bases in between. The germline V gene has CDR1 MNHEY and CDR2 SVGAGI. This CDR3 is 18 amino acids long. CDR3 sequence (DNA): TGTGCCAGCAGTTATTTTTTGGTGGGGGGACCTAACACCGGGGAGCTGTTTTTT. It is translated as CASSYFLVGGPNTGELFF.

This clonotype was recorded at least ten times. The genes are TRBV28 and TRBJ2-5; tentatively, D is TRBD1 (6 bases). The V gene's germline CDR1 is MDHEN and CDR2 SYDVKM. This CDR3 is built from 14 residues. The ends were cut back, 6 bases at V and 5 bases at J, with 16 bases in the middle. CDR3 protein: CASSGRGGYETQYF. The DNA of the CDR3 is TGTGCCAGCAGCGGTCGAGGGGGATACGAGACCCAGTACTTC. Drawing the rest from reference TRBV28 and TRBJ2-5, the complete variable domain is DVKVTQSSRYLVKRTGEKVFLECVQDMDHENMFWYRQDPGLGLRLIYFSYDVKMKEKGDIPEGYSVSREKKERFSLILESASTNQTSMYLCASSGRGGYETQYFGPGTRLLVL.

The J gene is TRBJ2-3, the V gene TRBV28; D gene unclear. The V gene lost 7 bases and the J gene lost 6 bases, with 17 bases spanning the gap. CDR1 is MDHEN, CDR2 SYDVKM, per germline. The CDR3 has 14 amino acids. This CDR3 reads CASKVGPGEDTQYF. In nucleotides, the CDR3 is TGTGCCAGCAAAGTTGGCCCGGGCGAGGATACGCAGTATTTT.

This clonotype was recorded many times. This chain joins TRBV28 and TRBJ1-1; D unclear. The germline CDR1 and CDR2 sequences are MDHEN and SYDVKM. Trimming pared 4 bases from V and 5 bases from J, leaving 14 bases between. This CDR3 comprises 14 residues. Here the CDR3 DNA reads TGTGCCAGCAGTTCCCCGGGCGTAGAGACTGAAGCTTTCTTT. This codes for CASSSPGVETEAFF.

This clonotype was observed many times. This chain links TRBV12-3 or TRBV12-4 with TRBJ1-2, with D uncertain. Trimming shortened V by 7 bases and J by 0 bases, and 18 bases separated the two germline ends. The CDR3 loop spans 16 amino acids. The chain's CDR3 is CASKGLARGANYGYTF. CDR3 bases: TGTGCCAGCAAAGGGTTGGCGCGGGGAGCTAACTATGGCTACACCTTC.

This clonotype has a handful of counts. V gene TRBV6-1 combines with J gene TRBJ1-5; 8 bases are shared with TRBD1. Trimming removed 8 bases from V and 1 base from J; junction bases left unmatched: 10. CDR1 and CDR2 (germline): MNHNS, SASEGT. The CDR3 has 16 amino acids. This CDR3 is CASHGGAGGSNQPQHF. The CDR3 DNA reads TGTGCCAGCCATGGGGGGGCAGGGGGCAGCAATCAGCCCCAGCATTTT.

This clonotype was seen many times. The gene calls are TRBV12-3 or TRBV12-4 and TRBJ2-7, with D hard to call. The length of the CDR3 is 14 residues. V dropped 6 bases and J dropped 2 bases, with 14 bases sitting between them. CDR3 in amino acids: CASSFGLSTYEQYF. The CDR3 DNA is TGTGCCAGCAGCTTCGGGCTATCCACCTACGAGCAGTACTTC.

This rearrangement joins TRBV2 to TRBJ1-2; D remains ambiguous. V was clipped by 6 bases and J by 0 bases, with 8 bases between them. Looked up from germline, CDR1 is SNHLY and CDR2 is FYNNEI. The length of the CDR3 is 13 residues. The DNA of the CDR3 is TGTGCCAGCAGCAAGGGAACTAACTATGGCTACACCTTC. Encoded protein: CASSKGTNYGYTF.

There are many counts of this clonotype. This chain uses TRBV10-2 with TRBJ2-7, with D tentatively TRBD2 (6 bases). CDR1 is WSHSY, CDR2 SAAADI, per germline. V was trimmed by 4 bases and J by 0 bases, leaving 10 bases between them. The CDR3 loop spans 14 amino acids. DNA of the CDR3: TGCGCCAGCAGTGGCGGGATTAGCTCCTACGAGCAGTACTTC. Protein product: CASSGGISSYEQYF.

This clonotype was recorded many times. The CDR3 loop is CASSLREAGMQETQYF. The CDR3 coding sequence is TGTGCCAGCAGCCTCCGGGAAGCGGGGATGCAAGAGACCCAGTACTTC. This rearrangement joins TRBV13 to TRBJ2-5; 7 positions agree with TRBD2. V shed 5 bases and J 2 bases; nucleotides not matched to a gene: 11. Per germline, CDR1 PRHDT and CDR2 FYEKMQ (reference sequence). This CDR3 region has 16 residues.

This clonotype was counted between two and nine times. This sequence joins TRBV15 and TRBJ2-2; D perhaps matches TRBD2 (5 bases). From germline, CDR1 is LNHNV and CDR2 YYDKDF (reference sequence). The CDR3 runs to 17 residues. Trimming shortened V by 0 bases and J by 0 bases, and 11 bases separated the two germline ends. Here the CDR3 DNA reads TGTGCCACCAGCAGAGATCCGGCGGGCACGAACACCGGGGAGCTGTTTTTT. It codes for CATSRDPAGTNTGELFF.

This clonotype was seen ten or more times. The DNA for the CDR3 is TGTGCCAGTAGTATGGGACAGCTGAACTATGGCTACACCTTC. It translates to CASSMGQLNYGYTF. The chain links TRBV19 to TRBJ1-2, with TRBD1 identical over 7 bases. The CDR3 consists of 14 residues. After removal of 3 bases from V and 2 bases from J, the junction contained 3 bases not matched to a gene. Germline V gene sequence: CDR1 LNHDA, CDR2 SQIVND (reference sequence).

The chain joins TRBV20-1 to TRBJ1-2; no definite D call. Trimming stripped 1 base from V and 8 bases from J, with 8 bases between. CDR3 size: 11 residues. CDR1 and CDR2 (germline): DFQATT, SNEGSKA (reference sequence). The DNA for the CDR3 is TGCAGTGCTAGAGGCAGATCCGGCTACACCTTC. Protein sequence: CSARGRSGYTF.

CDR3 bases: TGTGCCATCAGTGGTGGCTATCCCACAGATACGCAGTATTTT. Protein product: CAISGGYPTDTQYF. V is TRBV10-3 and J is TRBJ2-3, with D unresolved. The CDR3 length is 14 residues. Germline CDR1 reads ENHRY; CDR2 reads SYGVKD. Between the trimmed V and J ends, which lost 4 bases and 2 bases, there was a span of 10 bases.

This clonotype was recorded at least ten times. This chain connects TRBV11-2 to TRBJ2-2; TRBD1 matches at 7 bases. Germline V gene sequence: CDR1 SGHAT, CDR2 FQNNGV. The CDR3 is made up of 17 amino acids. V trimming: 5 bases; J trimming: 5 bases; junction bases outside the gene matches: 14. The CDR3 DNA is TGTGCCAGCAGCCTCAGCTTACAGGGGCGGTGGACCGGGGAGCTGTTTTTT. Encoded protein: CASSLSLQGRWTGELFF.

In its sample, this clonotype was seen many times. The chain joins TRBV28 to TRBJ1-2; D remains unclear. This CDR3 comprises 13 residues. Germline CDR1 and CDR2: MDHEN and SYDVKM. Trimming pared 2 bases from V and 7 bases from J, leaving 11 bases between. CDR3 DNA sequence: TGTGCCAGCAGTTTACCGGAGGCGGGTGGCTACACCTTC. Translation gives CASSLPEAGGYTF.

This clonotype was detected a few times. This chain joins TRBV28 and TRBJ2-5; 7 bases line up with TRBD2. The length of the CDR3 is 14 residues. With V trimmed by 3 bases and J by 5 bases, 6 bases remained unmatched. Germline values: CDR1 MDHEN, CDR2 SYDVKM. The CDR3 bases are TGTGCCAGCAGTTTTAGTAGCGGGTGGGAGACCCAGTACTTC. Translating it yields CASSFSSGWETQYF.

V usage is TRBV6-2 or TRBV6-3 and J usage is TRBJ1-1; 10 bases align to TRBD1. CDR3 size: 15 residues. V was pared by 5 bases and J by 5 bases, with 8 bases of the junction left unmatched. Germline V gene sequence: CDR1 MNHEY, CDR2 SVGEGT. The CDR3: CASSEAQGQGTEAFF. CDR3 nucleotides: TGTGCCAGCAGTGAAGCCCAGGGACAGGGGACTGAAGCTTTCTTT.

This chain links TRBV28 with TRBJ1-2; TRBD1 agrees at 9 bases. V gave up 5 bases and J gave up 4 bases; unmatched junction bases: 5. This CDR3 spans 14 amino acids. Germline loops: CDR1 MDHEN, CDR2 SYDVKM. The CDR3 spells CASSHTGGVYGYTF. The CDR3, as DNA: TGTGCCAGCAGTCATACAGGGGGCGTCTATGGCTACACCTTC.

The chain uses TRBV5-6 and TRBJ2-2; a possible D gene is TRBD1 (7 bases). Germline-derived CDR1 and CDR2 are SGHDT and YYEEEE. The ends were cut back, 4 bases at V and 3 bases at J, with 13 bases in the middle. This CDR3 comprises 15 residues. The CDR3 DNA follows: TGTGCCAGCAGCAGGAGGGACAGCTACACCGGGGAGCTGTTTTTT. It yields the protein CASSRRDSYTGELFF.

In this sample, this clonotype turned up a few times. The gene calls are TRBV30 and TRBJ2-2; D ambiguous. This CDR3 has 14 residues. Looked up from germline, CDR1 is GTSNPN and CDR2 is SVGIG (reference sequence). Trimming pared 2 bases from V and 0 bases from J, leaving 7 bases between. In nucleotides, the CDR3 is TGTGCCTGGAGTCTCCGCCCGAACACCGGGGAGCTGTTTTTT. The encoded protein is CAWSLRPNTGELFF.

This clonotype was seen many times. The V call is TRBV2, the J call TRBJ2-4, with no clear D. V was trimmed by 1 base and J by 0 bases, leaving 19 bases between them. CDR3 size: 19 residues. In germline, CDR1 is SNHLY, CDR2 FYNNEI. The CDR3 DNA reads as TGTGCCAGCAGTGAAGTCGAAGACGTTCCCCCACTAGCCAAAAACATTCAGTACTTC. It codes for CASSEVEDVPPLAKNIQYF. Full variable domain (missing parts from reference TRBV2 and TRBJ2-4): EPEVTQTPSHQVTQMGQEVILRCVPISNHLYFYWYRQILGQKVEFLVSFYNNEISEKSEIFDDQFSVERPDGSNFTLKIRSTKLEDSAMYFCASSEVEDVPPLAKNIQYFGAGTRLSVL.

This clonotype was recorded at least ten times. This chain connects TRBV27 to TRBJ2-7; TRBD2 might be the D (5 bases). Deletions cut 2 bases from V and 7 bases from J, with 15 bases between. The CDR3 is 14 amino acids. Germline assignment: CDR1 MNHEY and CDR2 SMNVEV (reference sequence). The CDR3 loop reads CASSLRGPAWEQYF. The CDR3 DNA reads as TGTGCCAGCAGTTTACGGGGTCCGGCATGGGAGCAGTACTTC.

The J gene is TRBJ1-2, the V gene TRBV20-1, with D possibly TRBD1 on 5 matching bases. V dropped 3 bases and J dropped 4 bases, with 9 bases sitting between them. Germline assignment: CDR1 DFQATT and CDR2 SNEGSKA (reference sequence). The CDR3 spans 12 residues. The DNA of the CDR3 is TGCAGTGCTAGCCGGCAGGGCTATGGCTACACCTTC. Encoded protein: CSASRQGYGYTF.

At least ten counts were recorded for this clonotype. The chain employs TRBV7-2 and TRBJ1-2; D may be TRBD1 (6 bases). The CDR3 is 12 amino acids. The V gene's germline CDR1 is SGHTA and CDR2 FQGNSA. With 3 bases removed from V and 6 bases from J, the gap between germline ends came to 8 bases. CDR3 nucleotides: TGTGCCAGCAGCTTCTACAGGGATGGCTACACCTTC. This codes for CASSFYRDGYTF.